The T cell receptor beta chain described here comes from a study of blood T cell repertoires in COVID-19. Turning to the study itself: Whether acute or convalescent, the COVID-19 samples came from the United States, Italy and Spain. The cDNA or gDNA used as material had been derived from T cells, B-cell-depleted T cells, or PBMCs.

This CDR3 is 16 amino acids long. The germline CDR1 and CDR2 sequences are SQVTM and ANQGSEA. The trim removed 5 bases at V and 0 bases at J, leaving 9 bases unmatched. Per the authors' pipeline: Estimates of nucleated cell counts were drawn from the amplification of reference gene primers. Sequenced by immunoSEQ multiplex PCR; TCRdb stores in-frame clones only, minus some. V and J calls and clone size come straight from that table; D and trimming were deduced from the DNA. This sample has 220,000 or so clones; roughly 92% occur once, and the top ten carry about 0.8%. This clonotype was obtained from a man between 60 and 75 years old with COVID-19, enrolled during active disease. The chain has TRBV29-1 and TRBJ1-1; 10 nucleotides match TRBD1. The source material was peripheral blood. The CDR3, as DNA: TGCAGCGTTCGGACAGGGGGAAGGGGAATGAACACTGAAGCTTTCTTT. Protein: CSVRTGGRGMNTEAFF. Supplemented by reference TRBV29-1 and TRBJ1-1, the full variable domain reads SAVISQKPSRDICQRGTSLTIQCQVDSQVTMMFWYRQQPGQSLTLIATANQGSEATYESGFVIDKFPISRPNLTFSTLTVSNMSPEDSSIYLCSVRTGGRGMNTEAFFGQGTRLTVV.